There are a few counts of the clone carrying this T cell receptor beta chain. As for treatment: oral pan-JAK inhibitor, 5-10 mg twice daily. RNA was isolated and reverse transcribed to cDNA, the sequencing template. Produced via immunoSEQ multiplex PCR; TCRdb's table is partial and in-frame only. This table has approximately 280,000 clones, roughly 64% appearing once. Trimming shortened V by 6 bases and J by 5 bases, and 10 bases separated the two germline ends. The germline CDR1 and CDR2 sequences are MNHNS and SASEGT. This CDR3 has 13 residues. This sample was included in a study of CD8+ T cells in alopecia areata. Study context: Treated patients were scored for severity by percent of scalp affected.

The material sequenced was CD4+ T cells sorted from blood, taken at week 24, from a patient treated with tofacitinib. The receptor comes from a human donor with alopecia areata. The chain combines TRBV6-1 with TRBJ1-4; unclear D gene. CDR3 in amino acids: CASSKGLNEKLFF. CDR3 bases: TGTGCCAGCAGCAAGGGCCTCAATGAAAAACTGTTTTTT.